These 24 T cell receptor beta chains share one sample of origin, sequenced in a study of PD-L1 blockade in urothelial cancer. The protocol was immunoSEQ multiplex PCR, while the TCRdb copy is restricted to in-frame clones and leaves out a portion. The table lists 25,000 to 35,000 clones, 80% to 85% of them singletons, with about 3% in the top ten. Time point defined: peripheral blood 6 weeks after treatment start. This specimen consisted of PBMCs, obtained around atezolizumab (anti-PD-L1) treatment. These receptors originate from a man between 70 and 80 years old with urothelial cancer.

This clone came up a few times. J is TRBJ2-4 and V is TRBV11-2; 9 nucleotides line up with TRBD1. The CDR3 length is 15 residues. J gave up 6 bases and V 5 bases, and 8 bases lay outside the gene matches. The V gene's germline CDR1 is SGHAT and CDR2 FQNNGV. CDR3 in DNA: TGTGCCAGCAGCCCGGGGACAGGGAAGGGAAACATTCAGTACTTC. Protein: CASSPGTGKGNIQYF.

V gene TRBV7-9 combines with J gene TRBJ1-2, with 9 bases lining up with TRBD1. J gave up 4 bases and V 5 bases, and 8 bases lay outside the gene matches. The CDR3 contains 15 residues. From germline, CDR1 is SEHNR and CDR2 FQNEAQ (reference sequence). This chain's CDR3 is CASSRSGDRVYGYTF. CDR3 sequence (DNA): TGTGCCAGCAGCCGGTCAGGGGACAGGGTCTATGGCTACACCTTC.

The rearrangement links TRBV10-2 to TRBJ2-1, with 8 bases fitting TRBD2. V was pared by 6 bases and J by 7 bases, with 2 bases of the junction left unmatched. Germline lookup yields CDR1 WSHSY and CDR2 SAAADI. This CDR3 is built from 12 residues. CDR3 sequence: CASRAGGNEQFF. The CDR3 DNA sequence: TGCGCCAGCAGGGCGGGGGGTAATGAGCAGTTCTTC.

The chain combines TRBV18 with TRBJ2-1; TRBD2 matches at 9 bases. The CDR3 has 15 residues. The V gene's germline CDR1 is KGHSH and CDR2 LQKENI. V gave up 3 bases and J gave up 4 bases; unmatched junction bases: 4. DNA of the CDR3: TGTGCCAGCTCACCGGCTAGCGGGATTTACAATGAGCAGTTCTTC. Its translation: CASSPASGIYNEQFF.

The chain carries TRBV5-6 and TRBJ1-1; maybe TRBD1 (5 bases). The V gene lost 0 bases and the J gene lost 13 bases, with 16 bases spanning the gap. The CDR3 length is 13 residues. The germline V gene encodes CDR1 SGHDT and CDR2 YYEEEE. CDR3 protein: CASSLVGDWVVFF. The CDR3 DNA reads TGTGCCAGCAGCTTGGTGGGGGACTGGGTAGTTTTCTTT.

V is TRBV19 and J is TRBJ1-5; TRBD1 agrees at 9 bases. Trimming cost V 5 bases and J 7 bases; bases outside gene matches: 6. This CDR3 has 14 residues. Per germline, CDR1 LNHDA and CDR2 SQIVND (reference sequence). The CDR3 region has the DNA TGTGCCAGTAGTCTCCGACAGGGGGGACAGCCCCAGCATTTT. Its translation is CASSLRQGGQPQHF.

The chain uses TRBV4-2 and TRBJ1-1; 10 bases map to TRBD1. CDR1 LGHNA and CDR2 YNFKEQ come from the germline V gene. J gave up 0 bases and V 6 bases, and 7 bases lay outside the gene matches. This CDR3 is built from 16 residues. In nucleotides, the CDR3 is TGTGCCAGCAGTCCCGACAGGGGGCCAATGAACACTGAAGCTTTCTTT. Its translation: CASSPDRGPMNTEAFF.

The chain carries TRBV7-2 and TRBJ1-5; D is perhaps TRBD1 (5 bases). Germline V gene lookup returns CDR1 SGHTA and CDR2 FQGNSA. The CDR3 is made up of 15 amino acids. V was clipped by 5 bases and J by 2 bases, with 13 bases between them. The CDR3 loop reads CASSPRGGGNQPQHF. The DNA of the CDR3 is TGTGCCAGCAGCCCCCGCGGGGGTGGCAATCAGCCCCAGCATTTT. Together with reference TRBV7-2 and TRBJ1-5, the CDR3 gives the full variable domain: GAGVSQSPSNKVTEKGKDVELRCDPISGHTALYWYRQSLGQGLEFLIYFQGNSAPDKSGLPSDRFSAERTGGSVSTLTIQRTQQEDSAVYLCASSPRGGGNQPQHFGDGTRLSIL.

V gene TRBV18 combines with J gene TRBJ2-1, with 10 bases identical to TRBD2. This CDR3 is 14 amino acids long. Germline V gives CDR1 KGHSH, CDR2 LQKENI. The V and J ends lost 5 bases and 3 bases, in that order; junction bases with no gene match: 1. CDR3 sequence reads: CASSGLAVYNEQFF. CDR3 nucleotides: TGTGCCAGCTCAGGACTAGCGGTCTACAATGAGCAGTTCTTC.

The chain joins TRBV7-2 to TRBJ2-3; a weak D match, TRBD2 (5 bases). The V end was cut by 1 base, the J end by 6 bases, with 11 bases between. The CDR3 is 14 residues long. The germline gives CDR1 SGHTA, CDR2 FQGNSA. This CDR3 is CASSLVLAADTQYF. In DNA form, the CDR3 reads TGTGCCAGCAGCTTAGTGCTAGCCGCGGATACGCAGTATTTT. Based on the CDR3 plus reference TRBV7-2 and TRBJ2-3, the full variable domain is GAGVSQSPSNKVTEKGKDVELRCDPISGHTALYWYRQSLGQGLEFLIYFQGNSAPDKSGLPSDRFSAERTGGSVSTLTIQRTQQEDSAVYLCASSLVLAADTQYFGPGTRLTVL.

This clone was found a few times. This chain joins TRBV6-6 and TRBJ1-6, with D possibly TRBD1 on 5 matching bases. Trimming stripped 0 bases from V and 7 bases from J, with 7 bases between. This CDR3 has 14 amino acids. Germline V lookup: CDR1 MNHNY, CDR2 SVGAGI (reference sequence). The CDR3 coding sequence is TGTGCCAGCAGTTACTCGGGGGGAAATTCACCCCTCCACTTT. It yields the protein CASSYSGGNSPLHF.

Comments on this clone: At one boundary the junction diverges from the germline segment, which might be a read error. The chain carries TRBV28 and TRBJ2-7; perhaps TRBD2 as D (7 bases). Germline CDR1 and CDR2: MDHEN and SYDVKM. This CDR3 has 13 amino acids. The CDR3 loop is CASSLGGAYVQYF. The CDR3 region has the DNA TGTGCCAGCAGTTTGGGGGGGGCATACGTGCAGTACTTC.

V gene TRBV7-9 combines with J gene TRBJ2-5; 7 bases match TRBD1. Germline CDR1 reads SEHNR; CDR2 reads FQNEAQ (reference sequence). The length of the CDR3 is 14 residues. V lost 5 bases, J lost 4 bases, and 7 bases stayed unmatched. The CDR3: CASSPRQGLETQYF. CDR3 DNA sequence: TGTGCCAGCAGCCCCCGACAGGGTTTAGAGACCCAGTACTTC.

The V call is TRBV19, the J call TRBJ1-6; D gene uncertain. The CDR3 extends over 14 amino acids. V gave up 10 bases and J gave up 9 bases, with 19 bases separating them. From germline, CDR1 is LNHDA and CDR2 SQIVND (reference sequence). The CDR3 region has the DNA TGTGCCACTGGTTTTGGGCCTAGCGGTTCACCCCTCCACTTT. Translated: CATGFGPSGSPLHF. The complete variable domain, with remaining parts taken from reference TRBV19 and TRBJ1-6, reads DGGITQSPKYLFRKEGQNVTLSCEQNLNHDAMYWYRQDPGQGLRLIYYSQIVNDFQKGDIAEGYSVSREKKESFPLTVTSAQKNPTAFYLCATGFGPSGSPLHFGNGTRLTVT.

This rearrangement joins TRBV7-3 to TRBJ2-7; 7 bases match TRBD1. Trimming took 1 base from V and 3 from J; bases not matched to a gene: 0. CDR3 length: 13 amino acids. CDR1 and CDR2 (germline): SGHTA, FQGTGA. The CDR3 reads CASSLNRGYEQYF. CDR3 bases: TGTGCCAGCAGCTTAAACAGGGGCTACGAGCAGTACTTC.

The rearrangement links TRBV28 to TRBJ1-5; weak D call: TRBD1 (6 bases). The CDR3 runs to 15 residues. Germline loops: CDR1 MDHEN, CDR2 SYDVKM. The ends were cut back, 5 bases at V and 6 bases at J, with 17 bases in the middle. The DNA for the CDR3 is TGTGCCAGCAGTAGGGGGGGCGGAAAAGGTCAGCCCCAGCATTTT. It is translated as CASSRGGGKGQPQHF.

J is TRBJ1-1 and V is TRBV5-1, with D possibly TRBD1 on 5 matching bases. The ends were cut back, 2 bases at V and 5 bases at J, with 7 bases in the middle. CDR1 is SGHRS and CDR2 is YFSETQ in the germline V gene. CDR3 length: 12 amino acids. The chain's CDR3 is CASSFKGTEAFF. For the CDR3, the DNA is TGCGCCAGCAGCTTTAAGGGGACTGAAGCTTTCTTT. The full variable domain, in which reference TRBV5-1 and TRBJ1-1 provide the parts outside the CDR3, is KAGVTQTPRYLIKTRGQQVTLSCSPISGHRSVSWYQQTPGQGLQFLFEYFSETQRNKGNFPGRFSGRQFSNSRSEMNVSTLELGDSALYLCASSFKGTEAFFGQGTRLTVV.

The chain joins TRBV9 to TRBJ1-3; 11 nucleotides align to TRBD1. With 0 bases clipped from V and 0 bases from J, the junction kept 14 bases outside the gene matches. This CDR3 is built from 21 residues. CDR1 SGDLS and CDR2 YYNGEE come from the germline V gene. In nucleotides, the CDR3 is TGTGCCAGCAGCGTAGGCCCCGGACAGGGGGCCCAGTTAGCCTCTGGAAACACCATATATTTT. Residues: CASSVGPGQGAQLASGNTIYF. Together with reference TRBV9 and TRBJ1-3, the CDR3 gives the full variable domain: DSGVTQTPKHLITATGQRVTLRCSPRSGDLSVYWYQQSLDQGLQFLIQYYNGEERAKGNILERFSAQQFPDLHSELNLSSLELGDSALYFCASSVGPGQGAQLASGNTIYFGEGSWLTVV.

This clone was seen once. The chain recombines TRBV19 with TRBJ1-5, with 8 bases identical to TRBD1. The CDR3 has 16 amino acids. J gave up 1 base and V 6 bases, and 8 bases lay outside the gene matches. Germline CDR1 is LNHDA and CDR2 is SQIVND (reference sequence). The CDR3 protein is CASRDREGISNQPQHF. CDR3 sequence (DNA): TGTGCCAGTAGGGACAGGGAAGGGATAAGCAATCAGCCCCAGCATTTT.

The chain links TRBV27 to TRBJ2-6; possibly TRBD1 for D (5 bases). Germline-derived CDR1 and CDR2 are MNHEY and SMNVEV (reference sequence). The length of the CDR3 is 14 residues. V was cut by 6 bases and J by 4 bases, with 10 bases left in between. CDR3 region: CASSPYRGANVLTF. The CDR3 bases are TGTGCCAGCAGCCCCTACAGGGGGGCCAACGTCCTGACTTTC.

The chain employs TRBV11-1 and TRBJ2-5, with D possibly TRBD1 on 6 matching bases. The CDR3 sequence is 13 residues long. V lost 5 bases and J lost 5, with 12 bases in between. In germline, CDR1 is SGHAT, CDR2 FQDESV (reference sequence). The CDR3 here is CASSLRQDETQYF. The CDR3 DNA sequence: TGTGCCAGCAGCCTGAGACAGGACGAGACCCAGTACTTC.

Turning to this clone: Within the sample, other DNA sequences also encode this same CDR3. This chain joins TRBV9 and TRBJ2-3, with D unresolved. The V end was cut by 0 bases, the J end by 1 base, with 9 bases between. The CDR3 contains 15 residues. From germline, CDR1 is SGDLS and CDR2 YYNGEE. This chain's CDR3 is CASSVGSAGTDTQYF. The CDR3 DNA sequence: TGTGCCAGCAGCGTAGGGAGTGCAGGCACAGATACGCAGTATTTT.

This chain uses TRBV19 with TRBJ2-7; 7 positions agree with TRBD1. The CDR3 sequence is 15 residues long. The trim removed 4 bases at V and 5 bases at J, leaving 11 bases unmatched. Looked up from germline, CDR1 is LNHDA and CDR2 is SQIVND (reference sequence). CDR3 DNA: TGTGCCAGTAGTAAAGGGGGCTATAACGTTGACGAGCAGTACTTC. This gives the protein CASSKGGYNVDEQYF. Full variable domain (rest looked up from reference TRBV19 and TRBJ2-7): DGGITQSPKYLFRKEGQNVTLSCEQNLNHDAMYWYRQDPGQGLRLIYYSQIVNDFQKGDIAEGYSVSREKKESFPLTVTSAQKNPTAFYLCASSKGGYNVDEQYFGPGTRLTVT.

The chain combines TRBV12-5 with TRBJ1-1, with a weak D call TRBD1 (6 bases). Germline values: CDR1 LGHNT, CDR2 FRNRAP. The CDR3 is 15 residues long. V lost 5 bases to trimming and J lost 1 base, with 14 bases between them. CDR3 bases: TGTGCTAGTGGTGGGGGAGGGGGGCGGAACACTGAAGCTTTCTTT. Encoded protein: CASGGGGGRNTEAFF.